These 25 T cell receptor beta chains share one sample of origin, sequenced in a study of beta chain features in type 1 diabetes. Their recognized antigens are unknown. As every portion of the isolated RNA was reverse transcribed, the sequencing read expressed TCRB transcripts. TCRdb keeps only in-frame clones here, not all; method: immunoSEQ multiplex PCR. The sample shows approximately 360,000 clones, about 12% of them seen only once. Broader study findings: Researchers report that Type 1 diabetes patients had moderately but significantly shorter TCRB CDR3s across all four CD4+ subsets.

The specimen was naive CD4+ T cells from blood. These receptors all come from a woman under 30 with type 1 diabetes.

The chain combines TRBV30 with TRBJ2-1, with 13 bases that match TRBD2. V was clipped by 0 bases and J by 10 bases; unmatched bases: 12. Looked up from germline, CDR1 is GTSNPN and CDR2 is SVGIG (reference sequence). This CDR3 spans 17 amino acids. As DNA, the CDR3 is TGTGCCTGGAGTGTTGGTTGGACTAGCGGGAGTGTTCGAGAGCAGTTCTTC. This codes for CAWSVGWTSGSVREQFF. Using reference TRBV30 and TRBJ2-1 for the parts outside the CDR3, the full variable domain is SQTIHQWPATLVQPVGSPLSLECTVEGTSNPNLYWYRQAAGRGLQLLFYSVGIGQISSEVPQNLSASRPQDRQFILSSKKLLLSDSGFYLCAWSVGWTSGSVREQFFGPGTRLTVL.

This chain uses TRBV19 with TRBJ2-3, with D possibly TRBD2 on 7 matching bases. The germline V gene encodes CDR1 LNHDA and CDR2 SQIVND (reference sequence). The CDR3 has 14 amino acids. The V end was cut by 7 bases, the J end by 6 bases, with 17 bases between. The CDR3 DNA reads as TGTGCCAGTACGGACGGGGGGCCGGACGATACGCAGTATTTT. It specifies CASTDGGPDDTQYF.

The chain carries TRBV7-2 and TRBJ1-4; tentative D call: TRBD1 (6 bases). This CDR3 has 13 residues. Germline V gene lookup returns CDR1 SGHTA and CDR2 FQGNSA. V was shortened by 6 bases and J by 6 bases, with 11 bases between the two germline ends. CDR3 region: CASSLQGDEKLFF. As DNA, the CDR3 is TGTGCCAGCAGTTTACAGGGTGATGAAAAACTGTTTTTT. Full variable domain (remainder filled in from reference TRBV7-2 and TRBJ1-4): GAGVSQSPSNKVTEKGKDVELRCDPISGHTALYWYRQSLGQGLEFLIYFQGNSAPDKSGLPSDRFSAERTGGSVSTLTIQRTQQEDSAVYLCASSLQGDEKLFFGSGTQLSVL.

The chain links TRBV7-2 to TRBJ1-2, with no clear D. The CDR3 consists of 13 residues. Germline CDR1 reads SGHTA; CDR2 reads FQGNSA. V lost 0 bases and J 8 bases, leaving 10 bases between the germline ends. The CDR3 DNA sequence: TGTGCCAGCAGCTTAGCTGGGCCACGGGGCTACACCTTC. It yields the protein CASSLAGPRGYTF. Drawing the rest from reference TRBV7-2 and TRBJ1-2, the complete variable domain is GAGVSQSPSNKVTEKGKDVELRCDPISGHTALYWYRQSLGQGLEFLIYFQGNSAPDKSGLPSDRFSAERTGGSVSTLTIQRTQQEDSAVYLCASSLAGPRGYTFGSGTRLTVV.

Concerning this clone itself: The same CDR3 also results from other DNA sequences found in this sample. The CDR3 DNA is TGTGCCAGCAGCGAGCGGGCTGGACGGGATACGCAGTATTTT. Translation gives CASSERAGRDTQYF. The rearrangement uses TRBV9 and TRBJ2-3; possibly TRBD2 for D (6 bases). CDR1 and CDR2 (germline): SGDLS, YYNGEE. The CDR3 runs to 14 residues. V was clipped by 3 bases and J by 6 bases, with 14 bases between them.

The sample holds a few counts of this clone. This chain connects TRBV7-9 to TRBJ1-5; possibly TRBD1 for D (6 bases). This CDR3 is built from 14 residues. Germline CDR1 reads SEHNR; CDR2 reads FQNEAQ (reference sequence). V was trimmed by 5 bases and J by 7 bases, leaving 15 bases between them. DNA of the CDR3: TGTGCCAGCAGCCCAGCGGGGGGCAGGCAGCCCCAGCATTTT. It yields the protein CASSPAGGRQPQHF.

The rearrangement joins TRBV19 to TRBJ1-5; TRBD1 matches at 7 bases. The germline V gene encodes CDR1 LNHDA and CDR2 SQIVND (reference sequence). CDR3 length: 15 residues. With 8 bases clipped from V and 0 bases from J, the junction kept 7 bases outside the gene matches. The CDR3: CASGRGQDSNQPQHF. Written as DNA, the CDR3 is TGTGCCAGTGGGAGAGGACAGGATAGCAATCAGCCCCAGCATTTT. Together with reference TRBV19 and TRBJ1-5, the CDR3 gives the full variable domain: DGGITQSPKYLFRKEGQNVTLSCEQNLNHDAMYWYRQDPGQGLRLIYYSQIVNDFQKGDIAEGYSVSREKKESFPLTVTSAQKNPTAFYLCASGRGQDSNQPQHFGDGTRLSIL.

V and J are TRBV2 and TRBJ1-5; 7 bases map to TRBD1. V dropped 6 bases and J dropped 7; count of bases not matched to a gene: 6. CDR1 and CDR2 (germline): SNHLY, FYNNEI. This CDR3 contains 13 residues. For the CDR3, the DNA is TGTGCCAGCAGCGAGACAGGGATCCAGCCCCAGCATTTT. Translation gives CASSETGIQPQHF. Supplemented by reference TRBV2 and TRBJ1-5, the full variable domain reads EPEVTQTPSHQVTQMGQEVILRCVPISNHLYFYWYRQILGQKVEFLVSFYNNEISEKSEIFDDQFSVERPDGSNFTLKIRSTKLEDSAMYFCASSETGIQPQHFGDGTRLSIL.

This clone appeared a few times. This chain joins TRBV28 and TRBJ1-1; maybe TRBD1 (5 bases). The CDR3 length is 12 residues. Trimming pared 8 bases from V and 4 bases from J, leaving 11 bases between. The germline V gene has CDR1 MDHEN and CDR2 SYDVKM. CDR3 in amino acids: CASHRGGTEAFF. Here the CDR3 DNA reads TGTGCCAGCCATCGGGGGGGCACTGAAGCTTTCTTT.

The rearrangement joins TRBV11-2 to TRBJ2-1; possible D gene TRBD2, 7 bases. The CDR3 contains 18 residues. CDR1 and CDR2 (germline): SGHAT, FQNNGV. Between the trimmed V and J ends, which lost 6 bases and 0 bases, there was a span of 21 bases. CDR3 amino acids: CASRALTGGPSSYNEQFF. The CDR3 coding sequence is TGTGCCAGCAGAGCTCTAACGGGGGGCCCAAGCTCCTACAATGAGCAGTTCTTC. Looking up the rest from reference TRBV11-2 and TRBJ2-1 gives the full variable domain: EAGVAQSPRYKIIEKRQSVAFWCNPISGHATLYWYQQILGQGPKLLIQFQNNGVVDDSQLPKDRFSAERLKGVDSTLKIQPAKLEDSAVYLCASRALTGGPSSYNEQFFGPGTRLTVL.

The sample holds a few counts of this clone. This specimen includes other DNA sequences encoding the same CDR3. The chain joins TRBV9 to TRBJ2-5; D might be TRBD2 (5 bases). V was clipped by 0 bases and J by 3 bases, with 9 bases between them. The CDR3 runs 14 residues. Germline V CDR1 and CDR2: SGDLS, YYNGEE. CDR3 nucleotides: TGTGCCAGCAGCGTAGGCCTAGCCGAAGAGACCCAGTACTTC. This translates into CASSVGLAEETQYF.

In its sample, this clone was seen a few times. DNA for the CDR3: TGTGCCAGCAGTTCCCCTAACTACGAGCAGTACTTC. Translation: CASSSPNYEQYF. This chain joins TRBV28 and TRBJ2-7; D remains unclear. CDR3 length: 12 amino acids. V lost 4 bases to trimming and J lost 3 bases, with 7 bases between them. Germline lookup yields CDR1 MDHEN and CDR2 SYDVKM.

This clone was found a few times. The gene calls are TRBV5-1 and TRBJ2-1; tentative D call: TRBD1 (5 bases). Germline loops: CDR1 SGHRS, CDR2 YFSETQ. V was shortened by 4 bases and J by 7 bases, with 12 bases between the two germline ends. This CDR3 has 13 amino acids. This CDR3 reads CASSPRPGNEQFF. The CDR3 DNA reads TGCGCCAGCAGCCCTCGCCCAGGGAATGAGCAGTTCTTC.

This clone was seen only a few times. This rearrangement joins TRBV29-1 to TRBJ2-3; possible D gene TRBD1, 5 bases. Trimming cost V 6 bases and J 1 base, with 14 bases left between them. This CDR3 region has 14 residues. Germline V gives CDR1 SQVTM, CDR2 ANQGSEA. The CDR3 nucleotides read TGCAGCGTAGGGGCCGGGTCACGCACAGATACGCAGTATTTT. Translating gives CSVGAGSRTDTQYF.

This clone occurred a few times. The V call is TRBV7-3, the J call TRBJ2-5, with 7 bases identical to TRBD1. CDR3 length equals 13 residues. CDR1 is SGHTA and CDR2 is FQGTGA in the germline V gene. V was pared by 8 bases and J by 1 base, with 4 bases of the junction left unmatched. CDR3 in DNA: TGTGCCAGCTCACAGGGGACCCAAGAGACCCAGTACTTC. It translates to CASSQGTQETQYF. The variable domain in full, with the rest retrieved from reference TRBV7-3 and TRBJ2-5, is GAGVSQTPSNKVTEKGKYVELRCDPISGHTALYWYRQSLGQGPEFLIYFQGTGAADDSGLPNDRFFAVRPEGSVSTLKIQRTERGDSAVYLCASSQGTQETQYFGPGTRLLVL.

This chain joins TRBV27 and TRBJ1-6; D not resolved. The V end lost 2 bases, the J end lost 10 bases, and 12 bases lay between the germline ends. The CDR3 covers 14 residues. Germline lookup yields CDR1 MNHEY and CDR2 SMNVEV (reference sequence). CDR3 region: CASSLAAPGSPLHF. The CDR3 DNA sequence: TGTGCCAGCAGTTTAGCTGCCCCAGGATCACCCCTCCACTTT.

The rearrangement uses TRBV5-4 and TRBJ2-3, with 9 bases that match TRBD2. CDR3 size: 16 residues. Germline loops: CDR1 SGHNT, CDR2 YYREEE (reference sequence). V lost 1 base, J lost 4 bases, and 7 bases stayed unmatched. CDR3 sequence: CASSLRAGGPSDTQYF. The CDR3 region has the DNA TGTGCCAGCAGCTTGAGGGCGGGGGGGCCGTCAGATACGCAGTATTTT.

This clone was detected a few times. This chain uses TRBV6-4 with TRBJ1-2; maybe TRBD1 (6 bases). From germline, CDR1 is MRHNA and CDR2 SNTAGT. The CDR3 spans 13 residues. V lost 8 bases, J lost 0 bases, and 10 bases lay in between. The CDR3 bases are TGTGCCAGCTCCCAGGGGCCTAACTATGGCTACACCTTC. Protein: CASSQGPNYGYTF.

This clone was observed a few times. The chain couples TRBV10-2 to TRBJ1-5; the match to TRBD1 covers 8 bases. This CDR3 has 16 amino acids. The J segment lost 0 bases and the V segment lost 6 bases, leaving 7 bases of the junction unmatched. The germline V gene encodes CDR1 WSHSY and CDR2 SAAADI. The CDR3 loop is CASRETGALSNQPQHF. As DNA, the CDR3 is TGCGCCAGCAGGGAGACAGGGGCACTTAGCAATCAGCCCCAGCATTTT.

This clone was found a few times. In DNA form, the CDR3 reads TGTGCCAGCAGCTCTCGGGAGTCCGGCTCCTACGAGCAGTACTTC. This translates into CASSSRESGSYEQYF. This chain uses TRBV5-4 with TRBJ2-7; a possible D gene is TRBD2 (6 bases). Trimming stripped 3 bases from V and 0 bases from J, with 13 bases between. The CDR3 loop spans 15 amino acids. Germline values: CDR1 SGHNT, CDR2 YYREEE (reference sequence).

V usage is TRBV18 and J usage is TRBJ1-6; 8 bases match TRBD1. Germline V gene data show CDR1 as KGHSH and CDR2 as LQKENI. There are 14 residues in the CDR3. The trim removed 7 bases at V and 9 bases at J, leaving 8 bases unmatched. The CDR3 spells CASYGQGEGSPLHF. DNA of the CDR3: TGTGCCAGCTACGGACAGGGAGAGGGTTCACCCCTCCACTTT.

This chain joins TRBV10-3 and TRBJ1-5; D might be TRBD1 (5 bases). Trimming pared 0 bases from V and 2 bases from J, leaving 5 bases between. In germline, CDR1 is ENHRY, CDR2 SYGVKD. The CDR3 loop spans 14 amino acids. The CDR3 sequence is CAISESTGNQPQHF. CDR3 in DNA: TGTGCCATCAGTGAGTCGACAGGCAATCAGCCCCAGCATTTT.

In this sample, this clone turned up a few times. The genes are TRBV7-9 and TRBJ1-4; 10 bases line up with TRBD1. The CDR3 is 15 residues long. The germline CDR1 and CDR2 sequences are SEHNR and FQNEAQ (reference sequence). The V gene end was trimmed by 3 bases and the J gene end by 7 bases; junction bases not matched to a gene: 5. The CDR3 sequence is CASSFTGQGTEKLFF. Here the CDR3 DNA reads TGTGCCAGCAGCTTCACGGGACAGGGGACTGAAAAACTGTTTTTT.

The rearrangement joins TRBV29-1 to TRBJ1-5, with D tentatively TRBD1 (5 bases). Trimming removed 4 bases from V and 4 bases from J, with 8 bases in between. The V gene's germline CDR1 is SQVTM and CDR2 ANQGSEA. CDR3 length equals 12 residues. The CDR3 sequence: CSVGQPNQPQHF. CDR3 coding DNA: TGCAGCGTTGGACAGCCAAATCAGCCCCAGCATTTT.

This clone was detected a few times. The chain combines TRBV9 with TRBJ2-3, with 9 bases matching TRBD2. Unmatched junction bases numbered 4, after V lost 2 bases and J lost 3 bases. CDR1 SGDLS and CDR2 YYNGEE come from the germline V gene. The CDR3 consists of 15 residues. The CDR3 DNA follows: TGTGCCAGCAGCGTTATAGCGGGAGTGACAGATACGCAGTATTTT. Protein: CASSVIAGVTDTQYF.